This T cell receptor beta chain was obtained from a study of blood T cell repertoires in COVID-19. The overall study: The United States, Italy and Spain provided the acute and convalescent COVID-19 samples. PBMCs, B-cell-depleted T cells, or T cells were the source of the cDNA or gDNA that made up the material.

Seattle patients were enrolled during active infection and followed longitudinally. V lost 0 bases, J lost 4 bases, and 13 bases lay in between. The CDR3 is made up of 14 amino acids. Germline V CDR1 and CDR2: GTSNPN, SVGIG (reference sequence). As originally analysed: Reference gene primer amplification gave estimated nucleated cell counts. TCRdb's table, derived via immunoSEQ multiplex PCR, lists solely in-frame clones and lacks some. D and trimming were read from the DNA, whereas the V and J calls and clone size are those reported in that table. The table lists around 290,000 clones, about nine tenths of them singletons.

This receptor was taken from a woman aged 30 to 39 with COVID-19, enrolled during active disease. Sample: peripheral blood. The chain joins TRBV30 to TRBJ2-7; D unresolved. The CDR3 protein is CAWSVRMIPYEQYF. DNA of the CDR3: TGTGCCTGGAGTGTGCGTATGATACCGTACGAGCAGTACTTC.